The entry that follows covers one TCR beta chain sequence. The antigen is not known. This sample stems from a study of tumor-infiltrating lymphocytes in localized non-small cell lung cancer. Study-level information: Resected tumor was paired with non-adjacent uninvolved lung from the same patient. Findings and caveats of the study: T-cell fraction did not differ between immunotypes IM1 and IM2.

Measured with immunoSEQ multiplex PCR; TCRdb has only the in-frame clones, and not every one. This table has 13,000 or so clones, 55% to 75% appearing once. The clonotype comes from a human donor with non-small cell lung cancer. The sequenced material came from lung tumor tissue.

This CDR3 is CASSLTGTNEKLFF. The CDR3 DNA is TGCGCCAGCAGCTTGACAGGGACTAATGAAAAACTGTTTTTT. This chain links TRBV5-1 with TRBJ1-4; TRBD1 is a possible D gene (6 bases). The V gene's germline CDR1 is SGHRS and CDR2 YFSETQ. The ends were cut back, 1 base at V and 2 bases at J, with 6 bases in the middle. This CDR3 has 14 amino acids.